This TCR beta chain was recorded in a study of human T cells and chemical hapten exposure. Study at large: Read at 6 days, the patch tests placed 0.01% DPC on the upper back. The study's findings and limits: Clustering by CDR3 similarity yielded significantly more large clusters from expanded TCRs than controls.

Time point in this sample: patch test 1, 2 weeks after DPC sensitization. Treatment reported: therapeutic diphenylcyclopropenone sensitization with weekly scalp DPC. TCRdb passed the RACE reads through MiXCR, listing each CDR3 protein once. The sample lists about 340,000 distinct CDR3 sequences, around 6.9% occurring once. The V gene's germline CDR1 is SGHRS and CDR2 YFSETQ. The V and J ends lost 4 bases and 1 base respectively, with 10 bases between them. CDR3 length: 14 amino acids. In its sample, this clonotype was seen a few times. Its antigen is as yet unknown. The sequence derives from a woman aged 18 to 35 with alopecia areata. Some clones in this sample may be carry-over from other donors' samples. V is TRBV5-1 and J is TRBJ2-3, with unresolved D. Sequenced material: whole blood, taken in connection with sensitization to the hapten diphenylcyclopropenone (DPC). The CDR3 sequence is CASSPYGGTDTQYF. CDR3 DNA: TGCGCCAGCAGCCCCTACGGAGGCACAGATACGCAGTATTTT. Supplemented by reference TRBV5-1 and TRBJ2-3, the full variable domain reads KAGVTQTPRYLIKTRGQQVTLSCSPISGHRSVSWYQQTPGQGLQFLFEYFSETQRNKGNFPGRFSGRQFSNSRSEMNVSTLELGDSALYLCASSPYGGTDTQYFGPGTRLTVL.